One sample yielded the 25 T cell receptor beta chains listed below, sequenced in a study of T cell responses to AZD1222 COVID-19 vaccine. The table came from immunoSEQ multiplex PCR; TCRdb's copy has only in-frame clones and leaves some out. The profile covers roughly 140,000 clones, with 94% appearing a single time and roughly 1.2% taken by the ten largest. The material was peripheral blood, obtained on day 0 of AZD1222 vaccination. These receptors were taken from an adult in good health.

The V gene is TRBV20-1, the J gene TRBJ2-5; D is ambiguous. Germline values: CDR1 DFQATT, CDR2 SNEGSKA (reference sequence). V shed 0 bases and J shed 7 bases, with 6 bases lying between them. The CDR3 has 11 residues. The CDR3 sequence is CSARDPPTQYF. Here the CDR3 DNA reads TGCAGTGCTAGAGATCCCCCGACCCAGTACTTC.

The V call is TRBV30, the J call TRBJ1-3; D is unclear. The CDR3 contains 14 residues. Germline assignment: CDR1 GTSNPN and CDR2 SVGIG (reference sequence). The V end lost 6 bases, the J end lost 11 bases, and 23 bases lay between the germline ends. This CDR3 is CACTTGHSGTPIYF. For the CDR3, the DNA is TGTGCCTGCACCACCGGGCACTCGGGCACCCCCATATATTTT.

The gene calls are TRBV5-8 and TRBJ1-2; TRBD1 aligns across 8 bases. V lost 4 bases, J lost 5 bases, and 4 bases stayed unmatched. CDR3 length: 13 residues. The germline gives CDR1 SGHTS, CDR2 YDEGEE. The CDR3: CASSDRGLYGYTF. Here the CDR3 DNA reads TGTGCCAGCAGCGACAGGGGACTATATGGCTACACCTTC. The whole variable domain, remainder taken from reference TRBV5-8 and TRBJ1-2, is EAGVTQSPTHLIKTRGQQATLRCSPISGHTSVYWYQQALGLGLQFLLWYDEGEERNRGNFPPRFSGRQFPNYSSELNVNALELEDSALYLCASSDRGLYGYTFGSGTRLTVV.

The chain recombines TRBV2 with TRBJ1-1, with D uncertain. The CDR3 has 11 residues. Germline V gene sequence: CDR1 SNHLY, CDR2 FYNNEI. V was pared by 8 bases and J by 2 bases, with 6 bases between. In DNA, the CDR3 is TGTGCCAGCCCGGGCAACACTGAAGCTTTCTTT. As protein: CASPGNTEAFF.

The chain employs TRBV2 and TRBJ1-5, with TRBD1 as a possible D gene (5 bases). Trimming took 7 bases from V and 8 from J, leaving 12 bases between them. The CDR3 extends over 12 amino acids. Germline V gene data show CDR1 as SNHLY and CDR2 as FYNNEI. CDR3 coding DNA: TGTGCCAGCACCTCAGGGTCCGAGCCCCAGCATTTT. Translation: CASTSGSEPQHF.

V is TRBV5-1 and J is TRBJ2-5; D is undetermined. CDR3 length: 13 amino acids. Germline V gene sequence: CDR1 SGHRS, CDR2 YFSETQ. V gave up 4 bases and J gave up 5 bases, with 12 bases separating them. Written as DNA, the CDR3 is TGCGCCAGCAGCGTCGAACTGGGGGAGACCCAGTACTTC. Translated, it gives CASSVELGETQYF. Using reference TRBV5-1 and TRBJ2-5 for the parts outside the CDR3, the full variable domain is KAGVTQTPRYLIKTRGQQVTLSCSPISGHRSVSWYQQTPGQGLQFLFEYFSETQRNKGNFPGRFSGRQFSNSRSEMNVSTLELGDSALYLCASSVELGETQYFGPGTRLLVL.

The CDR3 DNA reads as TGTGCCAGCAGCATACAAGGGACAGGGCTGTCCGAGCAGTACGTC. This encodes CASSIQGTGLSEQYV. The genes are TRBV5-4 and TRBJ2-7; 9 bases map to TRBD1. In germline, CDR1 is SGHNT, CDR2 YYREEE (reference sequence). V trimming: 4 bases; J trimming: 6 bases; junction bases outside the gene matches: 11. The CDR3 is 15 amino acids.

The genes are TRBV7-8 and TRBJ1-1; D possibly corresponds to TRBD1 (5 bases). V lost 4 bases to trimming and J lost 4 bases, with 10 bases between them. Germline lookup yields CDR1 SGHVS and CDR2 FQNEAQ. The CDR3 has 13 residues. Written as DNA, the CDR3 is TGTGCCAGCAGCTCGCAGGGTGGCACTGAAGCTTTCTTT. This translates into CASSSQGGTEAFF.

The V call is TRBV3-1 (or the pseudogene TRBV3-2), the J call TRBJ1-4, with 7 bases aligning to TRBD1. J lost 6 bases, V lost 2 bases, and 12 bases had no gene match. This CDR3 is 17 amino acids long. CDR1 is LGHDT, CDR2 YNNKEL, per germline (reference sequence). CDR3 nucleotide sequence: TGTGCCAGCAGCCAATTTCGTTTACAGGGGACCCATGAAAAACTGTTTTTT. Its protein product is CASSQFRLQGTHEKLFF.

V usage is TRBV5-1 and J usage is TRBJ1-2; 7 nucleotides line up with TRBD1. V trimming: 0 bases; J trimming: 0 bases; junction bases outside the gene matches: 8. The CDR3 extends over 17 amino acids. The germline gives CDR1 SGHRS, CDR2 YFSETQ. This CDR3 is CASSLVVGGPANYGYTF. The CDR3 region has the DNA TGCGCCAGCAGCTTGGTTGTAGGGGGCCCCGCTAACTATGGCTACACCTTC.

The V and J genes are TRBV18 and TRBJ1-1, with a tentative D call TRBD1 (5 bases). Germline CDR1 is KGHSH and CDR2 is LQKENI. V was cut by 1 base and J by 1 base, with 10 bases left in between. The CDR3 is 15 residues long. CDR3 DNA: TGTGCCAGCTCACCACTGCCAGGGACGAACACTGAAGCTTTCTTT. Translated, it gives CASSPLPGTNTEAFF.

This chain links TRBV29-1 with TRBJ1-2; no reliable D call. This CDR3 has 11 amino acids. The ends were cut back, 6 bases at V and 4 bases at J, with 9 bases in the middle. Germline V gene data show CDR1 as SQVTM and CDR2 as ANQGSEA. This CDR3 is CSVRSFYGYTF. Here the CDR3 DNA reads TGCAGCGTGCGAAGCTTCTATGGCTACACCTTC.

This chain joins TRBV3-1 (or the pseudogene TRBV3-2) and TRBJ2-3, with TRBD2 matching 8 bases. The V gene's germline CDR1 is LGHDT and CDR2 YNNKEL (reference sequence). CDR3 length equals 17 residues. Trimming removed 1 base from V and 2 bases from J; junction bases left unmatched: 8. In DNA form, the CDR3 reads TGTGCCAGCAGCCAAGCAGGGCGGGAGGAGGTCACAGATACGCAGTATTTT. It translates to CASSQAGREEVTDTQYF.

The chain is built from TRBV5-4 and TRBJ2-5; tentatively, D is TRBD1 (5 bases). The V end lost 0 bases, the J end lost 3 bases, and 12 bases lay between the germline ends. Germline V gives CDR1 SGHNT, CDR2 YYREEE (reference sequence). This CDR3 has 15 residues. The CDR3 nucleotides read TGTGCCAGCAGCTTGGAACAGTTAGGGGAAGAGACCCAGTACTTC. This codes for CASSLEQLGEETQYF.

V and J are TRBV6-5 and TRBJ2-1; the D gene is possibly TRBD2 (6 bases). The germline V gene has CDR1 MNHEY and CDR2 SVGAGI. CDR3 size: 13 residues. Between the trimmed V and J ends, which lost 5 bases and 3 bases, there was a span of 8 bases. CDR3 in DNA: TGTGCCAGCAGTCCGGGAGTCTACAATGAGCAGTTCTTC. Amino acid sequence: CASSPGVYNEQFF.

The V gene is TRBV6-5, the J gene TRBJ2-1, with TRBD1 identical over 7 bases. The junction had 5 bases not matched to a gene; V was cut back by 6 bases and J by 3 bases. Germline assignment: CDR1 MNHEY and CDR2 SVGAGI. This CDR3 spans 14 amino acids. Here the CDR3 reads CASRPGQLYNEQFF. In DNA, the CDR3 is TGTGCCAGCAGGCCGGGACAGCTCTACAATGAGCAGTTCTTC.

V is TRBV7-9 and J is TRBJ1-2; D is unclear. This CDR3 is 12 amino acids long. Trimming stripped 5 bases from V and 6 bases from J, with 10 bases between. Germline V gene sequence: CDR1 SEHNR, CDR2 FQNEAQ (reference sequence). The CDR3: CASSQTADGYTF. In nucleotides, the CDR3 is TGTGCCAGCAGCCAAACAGCTGATGGCTACACCTTC.

Here the CDR3 DNA reads TGCGCCAGCAGCTCTAGACAGGGGATAAGCACTGAAGCTTTCTTT. It codes for CASSSRQGISTEAFF. The chain combines TRBV5-1 with TRBJ1-1, with 8 bases lining up with TRBD1. From germline, CDR1 is SGHRS and CDR2 YFSETQ. This CDR3 comprises 15 residues. Losses at the gene ends were 3 bases for V and 4 bases for J; bases not matched to a gene: 8.

The CDR3 is CASSLESGGIPKNIQYF. The DNA for the CDR3 is TGTGCCAGCAGCTTGGAAAGCGGTGGGATCCCCAAAAACATTCAGTACTTC. This chain joins TRBV5-4 and TRBJ2-4; possibly TRBD2 for D (5 bases). V was cut by 0 bases and J by 2 bases, with 15 bases left in between. The CDR3 spans 17 residues. Germline lookup yields CDR1 SGHNT and CDR2 YYREEE (reference sequence). The entire variable domain, with the rest obtained from reference TRBV5-4 and TRBJ2-4, is as follows: ETGVTQSPTHLIKTRGQQVTLRCSSQSGHNTVSWYQQALGQGPQFIFQYYREEENGRGNFPPRFSGLQFPNYSSELNVNALELDDSALYLCASSLESGGIPKNIQYFGAGTRLSVL.

The V call is TRBV2, the J call TRBJ1-1; D is unresolved. Between the trimmed V and J ends, which lost 0 bases and 1 base, there was a span of 6 bases. The CDR3 loop spans 14 amino acids. The germline gives CDR1 SNHLY, CDR2 FYNNEI. Here the CDR3 DNA reads TGTGCCAGCAGTGAAGCAAGGAGGAACACTGAAGCTTTCTTT. Its translation is CASSEARRNTEAFF.

The gene calls are TRBV6-2 or TRBV6-3 and TRBJ1-5; maybe TRBD1 (5 bases). The V and J ends lost 2 bases and 0 bases respectively, with 11 bases between them. From germline, CDR1 is MNHEY and CDR2 SVGEGT. This CDR3 region has 16 residues. The CDR3 protein is CASSYAIRDSNQPQHF. CDR3 DNA sequence: TGTGCCAGCAGTTACGCGATCAGGGATAGCAATCAGCCCCAGCATTTT.

The V gene is TRBV20-1, the J gene TRBJ2-3, with D possibly being TRBD1 (6 bases). V was clipped by 3 bases and J by 2 bases, with 15 bases between them. Germline V gives CDR1 DFQATT, CDR2 SNEGSKA (reference sequence). The CDR3 has 15 amino acids. CDR3 in amino acids: CSASYRATLTDTQYF. The CDR3, as DNA: TGCAGTGCTAGTTACAGGGCAACCCTCACAGATACGCAGTATTTT.

J is TRBJ2-3 and V is TRBV11-2; 9 nucleotides line up with TRBD2. V trimming: 5 bases; J trimming: 4 bases; junction bases outside the gene matches: 4. CDR3 length: 14 residues. Germline-derived CDR1 and CDR2 are SGHAT and FQNNGV. The CDR3 region has the DNA TGTGCCAGCAGCGCGGGACTAGCACCAGATACGCAGTATTTT. This sequence encodes CASSAGLAPDTQYF.

The chain combines TRBV18 with TRBJ2-3; possibly TRBD1 or TRBD2 for D (5 bases each). With 6 bases removed from V and 0 bases from J, the gap between germline ends came to 22 bases. The length of the CDR3 is 18 residues. Per the germline V gene, CDR1 is KGHSH and CDR2 is LQKENI. In DNA, the CDR3 is TGTGCCAGCTCCCTCAACCGGGACGTTCGGTCTAGCACAGATACGCAGTATTTT. Protein: CASSLNRDVRSSTDTQYF. The full variable domain, in which reference TRBV18 and TRBJ2-3 provide the parts outside the CDR3, is NAGVMQNPRHLVRRRGQEARLRCSPMKGHSHVYWYRQLPEEGLKFMVYLQKENIIDESGMPKERFSAEFPKEGPSILRIQQVVRGDSAAYFCASSLNRDVRSSTDTQYFGPGTRLTVL.

The genes are TRBV18 and TRBJ1-6, with D hard to call. CDR3 length: 16 amino acids. Trimming took 0 bases from V and 3 from J, leaving 9 bases between them. Germline CDR1 reads KGHSH; CDR2 reads LQKENI. The DNA of the CDR3 is TGTGCCAGCTCACCACCTCAAGGAAACTATAATTCACCCCTCCACTTT. It yields the protein CASSPPQGNYNSPLHF.